The 11 T cell receptor beta chains reported below all come from one sample, sequenced in a study of blood T cell repertoires in COVID-19. Assay used: immunoSEQ multiplex PCR; TCRdb lists only in-frame clones, some missing. The sample lists tens of thousands of clones; 75% to 90% were seen once. Sequencing was done on a sample of peripheral blood. These TCRs come from a human donor in a cohort sampled during active COVID-19.

This sequence joins TRBV18 and TRBJ2-1; 7 nucleotides align to TRBD2. V gave up 3 bases and J gave up 9 bases; unmatched junction bases: 11. Germline CDR1 and CDR2: KGHSH and LQKENI. The CDR3 has 15 amino acids. The CDR3 sequence: CASSPGLAEKGEQFF. CDR3 nucleotides: TGTGCCAGCTCACCCGGGCTAGCGGAAAAGGGTGAGCAGTTCTTC.

The V call is TRBV18, the J call TRBJ1-5; maybe TRBD1 (5 bases). The germline gives CDR1 KGHSH, CDR2 LQKENI. The CDR3 length is 13 residues. V was clipped by 2 bases and J by 9 bases, with 11 bases between them. CDR3 protein: CASSPDSNGPQHF. The CDR3 nucleotides read TGTGCCAGCTCACCAGACAGCAACGGGCCCCAGCATTTT.

Of note for this clone: At the DNA level, this CDR3 is encoded by other sequences in the same sample as well. The chain has TRBV2 and TRBJ2-2, with unresolved D. CDR3 length equals 14 residues. The germline CDR1 and CDR2 sequences are SNHLY and FYNNEI. With 2 bases removed from V and 1 base from J, the gap between germline ends came to 5 bases. The CDR3 is CASSEQLNTGELFF. The DNA of the CDR3 is TGTGCCAGCAGTGAACAACTGAACACCGGGGAGCTGTTTTTT.

This clone was counted a single time. V is TRBV2 and J is TRBJ2-5, with 9 bases that match TRBD2. The CDR3 has 15 residues. The junction had 4 bases not matched to a gene; V was cut back by 4 bases and J by 1 base. Germline CDR1 and CDR2: SNHLY and FYNNEI. Here the CDR3 reads CASSVSSGGQETQYF. The DNA for the CDR3 is TGTGCCAGCAGTGTTAGTAGCGGGGGCCAAGAGACCCAGTACTTC.

The DNA of the CDR3 is TGTGCCAGCAGCGGGGACAGTACATCCTCTAATGAAAAACTGTTTTTT. It codes for CASSGDSTSSNEKLFF. The rearrangement links TRBV7-6 to TRBJ1-4; 7 bases are shared with TRBD1. V was clipped by 5 bases and J by 3 bases; unmatched bases: 9. Germline loops: CDR1 SGHVS, CDR2 FNYEAQ. This CDR3 comprises 16 residues. Drawing the rest from reference TRBV7-6 and TRBJ1-4, the complete variable domain is GAGVSQSPRYKVTKRGQDVALRCDPISGHVSLYWYRQALGQGPEFLTYFNYEAQQDKSGLPNDRFSAERPEGSISTLTIQRTEQRDSAMYRCASSGDSTSSNEKLFFGSGTQLSVL.

This sequence joins TRBV5-1 and TRBJ1-5, with unresolved D. V lost 4 bases to trimming and J lost 5 bases, with 16 bases between them. This CDR3 has 15 residues. Germline V CDR1 and CDR2: SGHRS, YFSETQ. This CDR3 is CASSTDGLSDQPQHF. The CDR3 DNA follows: TGCGCCAGCAGCACGGATGGGCTTTCTGATCAGCCCCAGCATTTT.

V is TRBV30 and J is TRBJ1-5; 8 bases match TRBD1. This CDR3 region has 18 residues. Germline CDR1 is GTSNPN and CDR2 is SVGIG (reference sequence). V dropped 2 bases and J dropped 5; count of bases not matched to a gene: 17. The CDR3: CAWSYHSGQVKVHQPQHF. CDR3 nucleotide sequence: TGTGCCTGGAGTTATCACTCGGGACAGGTAAAGGTTCATCAGCCCCAGCATTTT.

In this sample, this clone turned up once. The V call is TRBV5-1, the J call TRBJ2-1; D is ambiguous. This CDR3 comprises 16 residues. Germline CDR1 SGHRS, CDR2 YFSETQ. Trimming pared 0 bases from V and 0 bases from J, leaving 10 bases between. Written as DNA, the CDR3 is TGCGCCAGCAGCTTGGACGAGGTGAGCTCCTACAATGAGCAGTTCTTC. Its translation is CASSLDEVSSYNEQFF.

V is TRBV5-4 and J is TRBJ2-7, with D possibly matching TRBD1 (6 bases). This CDR3 region has 14 residues. Germline V CDR1 and CDR2: SGHNT, YYREEE (reference sequence). Trimming stripped 3 bases from V and 3 bases from J, with 13 bases between. The CDR3 sequence: CASSSQGMGYEQYF. The CDR3, as DNA: TGTGCCAGCAGCTCACAGGGAATGGGCTACGAGCAGTACTTC. The complete variable domain, with remaining parts taken from reference TRBV5-4 and TRBJ2-7, reads ETGVTQSPTHLIKTRGQQVTLRCSSQSGHNTVSWYQQALGQGPQFIFQYYREEENGRGNFPPRFSGLQFPNYSSELNVNALELDDSALYLCASSSQGMGYEQYFGPGTRLTVT.

The chain recombines TRBV28 with TRBJ2-1; tentative D call: TRBD2 (5 bases). Germline V gene lookup returns CDR1 MDHEN and CDR2 SYDVKM. The CDR3 sequence is 15 residues long. The V gene lost 8 bases and the J gene lost 9 bases, with 23 bases spanning the gap. CDR3 loop: CASSSVRLRVGEQFF. CDR3 DNA sequence: TGTGCCAGCTCCTCGGTGAGACTGCGGGTCGGTGAGCAGTTCTTC.

This clone has a handful of counts. This chain uses TRBV28 with TRBJ1-2, with D possibly being TRBD1 (5 bases). V was clipped by 2 bases and J by 7 bases, with 5 bases between them. Germline CDR1 MDHEN, CDR2 SYDVKM. CDR3 length equals 11 residues. CDR3 protein: CASSLQGGYTF. The CDR3 DNA reads TGTGCCAGCAGTTTACAGGGTGGCTACACCTTC.